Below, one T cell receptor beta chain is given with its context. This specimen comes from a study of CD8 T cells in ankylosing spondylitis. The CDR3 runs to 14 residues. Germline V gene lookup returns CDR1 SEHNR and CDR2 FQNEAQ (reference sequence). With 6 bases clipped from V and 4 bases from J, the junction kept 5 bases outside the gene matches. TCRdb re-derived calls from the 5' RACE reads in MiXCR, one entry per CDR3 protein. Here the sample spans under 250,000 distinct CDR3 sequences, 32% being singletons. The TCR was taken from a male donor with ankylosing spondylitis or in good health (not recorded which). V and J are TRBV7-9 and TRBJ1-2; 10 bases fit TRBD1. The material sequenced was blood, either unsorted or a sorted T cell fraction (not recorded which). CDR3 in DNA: TGTGCCAGCAGGCCGGGACAGGGGTTCTATGGCTACACCTTC. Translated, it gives CASRPGQGFYGYTF.